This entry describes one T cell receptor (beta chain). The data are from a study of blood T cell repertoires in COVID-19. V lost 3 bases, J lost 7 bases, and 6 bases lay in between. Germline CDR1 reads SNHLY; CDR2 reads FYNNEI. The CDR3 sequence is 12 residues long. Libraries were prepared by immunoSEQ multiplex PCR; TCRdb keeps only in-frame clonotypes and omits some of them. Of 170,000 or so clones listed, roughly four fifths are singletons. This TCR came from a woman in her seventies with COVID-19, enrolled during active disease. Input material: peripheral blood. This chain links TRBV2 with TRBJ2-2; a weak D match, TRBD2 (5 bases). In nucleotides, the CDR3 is TGTGCCAGCAGTGAGGACTTCGGGGAGCTGTTTTTT. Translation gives CASSEDFGELFF.